This T cell receptor beta chain was found in a study of vaccination and CD4 T cells after COVID-19. For the study at large: Post-vaccine sample collection happened at a median of roughly 72 days after dose two, ranging 14 to 241. Cells received overlapping spike peptides from SARS-CoV-2, HCoV-NL63, HCoV-OC43 and HCoV-229E as stimulation.

V was trimmed by 1 base and J by 10 bases, leaving 13 bases between them. The CDR3 sequence is 13 residues long. Treatment noted: approximately nine-day PBMC culture with coronavirus spike peptide pools or control peptides (ViraFEST assay). Before Alpha, Beta and Delta appeared in the US, convalescents tested positive (March–late 2020). Note on this clonotype: Its antigen is not known.

The assay that was used to sequence DNA from cultured CD4+ T cells was the Oncomine TCR Beta short-read assay. Extraction of genomic DNA was performed on cultured CD4+ T cells. One entry per CDR3 protein, called by TCRdb with MiXCR from the PCR reads. Of fewer than 10,000 distinct CDR3 sequences listed, 61% were seen once; the top ten hold over 15%. This TCR was recovered from a human donor with COVID-19. This material consisted of cultured CD4+ T cells from blood, taken after SARS-CoV-2 vaccination. The chain links TRBV6-7 to TRBJ1-1, with D unclear. TRBV6-7 qualifies as an ORF whose function is uncertain. CDR3 sequence reads: CASSYLARCGAFF. For the CDR3, the DNA is TGTGCCAGCAGTTACTTGGCGAGGTGCGGAGCTTTCTTT.